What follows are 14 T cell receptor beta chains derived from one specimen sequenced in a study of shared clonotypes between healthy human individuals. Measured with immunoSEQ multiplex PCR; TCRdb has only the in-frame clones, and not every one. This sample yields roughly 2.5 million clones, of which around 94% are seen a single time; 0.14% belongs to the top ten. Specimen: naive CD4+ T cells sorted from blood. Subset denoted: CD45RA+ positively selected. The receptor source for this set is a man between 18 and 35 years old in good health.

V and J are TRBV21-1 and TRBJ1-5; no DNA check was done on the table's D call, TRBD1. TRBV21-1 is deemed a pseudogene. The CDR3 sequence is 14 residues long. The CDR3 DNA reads TGTGCCAGCATGTGGACAGCCAGCAATCAGCCCCAGCATTTT. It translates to CASMWTASNQPQHF.

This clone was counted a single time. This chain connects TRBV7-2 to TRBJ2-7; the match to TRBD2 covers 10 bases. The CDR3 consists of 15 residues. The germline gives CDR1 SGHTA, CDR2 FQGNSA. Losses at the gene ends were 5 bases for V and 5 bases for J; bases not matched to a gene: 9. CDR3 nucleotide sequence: TGTGCCAGCAGCCCCCTAGCGGGAGTTGTCCACGAGCAGTACTTC. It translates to CASSPLAGVVHEQYF.

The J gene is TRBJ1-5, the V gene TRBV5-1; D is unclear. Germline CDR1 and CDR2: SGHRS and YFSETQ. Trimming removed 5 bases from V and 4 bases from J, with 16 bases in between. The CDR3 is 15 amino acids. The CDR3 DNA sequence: TGCGCCAGCAGGCGAGACCCCGAGGAGAATCAGCCCCAGCATTTT. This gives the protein CASRRDPEENQPQHF.

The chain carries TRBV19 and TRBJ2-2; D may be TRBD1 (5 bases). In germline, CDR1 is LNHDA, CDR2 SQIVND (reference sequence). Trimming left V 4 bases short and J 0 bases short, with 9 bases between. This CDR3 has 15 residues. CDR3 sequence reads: CASSSQGANTGELFF. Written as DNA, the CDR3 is TGTGCCAGTAGTAGCCAGGGCGCGAACACCGGGGAGCTGTTTTTT.

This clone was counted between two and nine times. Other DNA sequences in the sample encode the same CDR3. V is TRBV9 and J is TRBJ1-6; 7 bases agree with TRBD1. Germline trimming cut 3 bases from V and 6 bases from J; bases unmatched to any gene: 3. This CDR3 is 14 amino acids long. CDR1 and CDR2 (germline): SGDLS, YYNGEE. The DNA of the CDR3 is TGTGCCAGCAGCGCCGGGACAGTTAATTCACCCCTCCACTTT. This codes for CASSAGTVNSPLHF.

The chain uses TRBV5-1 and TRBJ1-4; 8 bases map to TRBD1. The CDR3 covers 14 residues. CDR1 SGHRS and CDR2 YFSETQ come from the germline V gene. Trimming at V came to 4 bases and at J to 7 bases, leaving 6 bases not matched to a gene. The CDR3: CASSIGQGGEKLFF. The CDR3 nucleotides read TGCGCCAGCAGCATAGGACAGGGTGGTGAAAAACTGTTTTTT.

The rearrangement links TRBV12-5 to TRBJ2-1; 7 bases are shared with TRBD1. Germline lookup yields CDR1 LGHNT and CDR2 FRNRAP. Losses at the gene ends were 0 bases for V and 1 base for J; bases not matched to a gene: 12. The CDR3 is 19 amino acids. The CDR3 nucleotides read TGTGCTAGTGGTTTGGTAGGGGGCCCCGGGGCGTCATCCTACAATGAGCAGTTCTTC. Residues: CASGLVGGPGASSYNEQFF.

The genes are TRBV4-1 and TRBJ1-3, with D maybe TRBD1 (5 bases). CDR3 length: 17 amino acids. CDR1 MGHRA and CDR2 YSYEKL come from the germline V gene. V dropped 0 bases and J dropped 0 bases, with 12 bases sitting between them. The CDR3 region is CASSQDSPGGSGNTIYF. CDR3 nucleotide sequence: TGCGCCAGCAGCCAAGATAGTCCGGGGGGCTCTGGAAACACCATATATTTT.

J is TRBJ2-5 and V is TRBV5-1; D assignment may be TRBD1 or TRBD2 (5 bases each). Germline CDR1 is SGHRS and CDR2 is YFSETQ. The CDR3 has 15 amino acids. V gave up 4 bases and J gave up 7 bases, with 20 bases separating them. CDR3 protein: CASSAGTTTTGTQYF. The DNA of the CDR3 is TGCGCCAGCAGCGCCGGGACCACCACGACGGGGACCCAGTACTTC.

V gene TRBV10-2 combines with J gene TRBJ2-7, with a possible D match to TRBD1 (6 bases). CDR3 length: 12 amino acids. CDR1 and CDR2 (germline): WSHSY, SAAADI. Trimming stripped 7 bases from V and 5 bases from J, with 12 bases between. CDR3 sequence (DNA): TGCGCCAGCACTTCCCACAGGGACGAGCAGTACTTC. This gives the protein CASTSHRDEQYF.

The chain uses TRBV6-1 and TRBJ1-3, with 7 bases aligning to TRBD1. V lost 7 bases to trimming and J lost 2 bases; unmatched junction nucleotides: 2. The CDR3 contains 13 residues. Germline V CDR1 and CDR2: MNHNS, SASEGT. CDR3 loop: CASKDRAGNTIYF. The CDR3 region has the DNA TGTGCCAGCAAAGACAGGGCTGGAAACACCATATATTTT.

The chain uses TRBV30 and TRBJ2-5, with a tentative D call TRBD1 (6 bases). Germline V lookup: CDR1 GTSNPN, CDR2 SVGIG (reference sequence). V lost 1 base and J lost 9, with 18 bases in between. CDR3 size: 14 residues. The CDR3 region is CAWSGGRGGMAQYF. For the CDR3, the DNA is TGTGCCTGGAGTGGGGGGCGAGGGGGTATGGCCCAGTACTTC.

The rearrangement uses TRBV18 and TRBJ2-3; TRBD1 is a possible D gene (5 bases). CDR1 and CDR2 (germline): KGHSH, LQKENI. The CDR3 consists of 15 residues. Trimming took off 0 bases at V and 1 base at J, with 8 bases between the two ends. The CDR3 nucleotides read TGTGCCAGCTCACCACCGCAGGGCGGCACAGATACGCAGTATTTT. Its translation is CASSPPQGGTDTQYF.

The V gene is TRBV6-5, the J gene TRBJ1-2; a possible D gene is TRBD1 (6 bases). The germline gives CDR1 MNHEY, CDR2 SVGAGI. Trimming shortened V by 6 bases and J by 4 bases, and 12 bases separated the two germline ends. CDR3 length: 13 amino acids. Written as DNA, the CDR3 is TGTGCCAGCAGAGGGGGTATCGGCTATGGCTACACCTTC. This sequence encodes CASRGGIGYGYTF.